This TCR beta chain was sequenced for a study of blood T cell repertoires in COVID-19. Study information: Sites in the United States, Italy and Spain provided acute and convalescent COVID-19 samples.

Sequencing was performed with immunoSEQ multiplex PCR; in TCRdb, only in-frame clones are kept and a portion is missing. Here the sample spans hundreds of thousands of clones, roughly 89% being singletons. All enrollees were roughly 18 to 89 years old and from about 25 US areas. The CDR3 length is 16 residues. J was trimmed by 2 bases and V by 1 base; bases with no gene match: 5. Germline V CDR1 and CDR2: SGHTA, FQGNSA. Sample: PBMCs or T cells enriched from blood (not recorded which). The rearrangement links TRBV7-2 to TRBJ1-5; 7 bases line up with TRBD1. The receptor was isolated from a woman aged 30 to 39 who had recovered from COVID-19. CDR3 amino acids: CASSLVPGGGNQPQHF. The CDR3 nucleotides read TGTGCCAGCAGCTTAGTTCCAGGGGGAGGCAATCAGCCCCAGCATTTT.